One sample yielded the 11 T cell receptor beta chains listed below, sequenced in a study of immune evolution from preneoplasia to lung adenocarcinoma. The repertoire was sequenced with immunoSEQ multiplex PCR; TCRdb's copy has only in-frame clones and lacks some. The table lists more than 4,000 clones, about 88% of them singletons. Sequenced: FFPE atypical adenomatous hyperplasia tissue from the lung. Subset indicated: atypical adenomatous hyperplasia (AAH), lung preneoplasia. These receptors were taken from a person between 65 and 79 years old with lung adenocarcinoma.

This chain joins TRBV28 and TRBJ2-2, with TRBD1 matching over 7 bases. Germline loops: CDR1 MDHEN, CDR2 SYDVKM. J gave up 3 bases and V 6 bases, and 4 bases lay outside the gene matches. This CDR3 has 14 residues. The CDR3, as DNA: TGTGCCAGCAGGGTAACAGGGGACACCGGGGAGCTGTTTTTT. Encoded protein: CASRVTGDTGELFF. The variable domain in full, with the rest retrieved from reference TRBV28 and TRBJ2-2, is DVKVTQSSRYLVKRTGEKVFLECVQDMDHENMFWYRQDPGLGLRLIYFSYDVKMKEKGDIPEGYSVSREKKERFSLILESASTNQTSMYLCASRVTGDTGELFFGEGSRLTVL.

The chain couples TRBV11-2 to TRBJ2-5; a weak D match, TRBD1 (6 bases). There are 15 residues in the CDR3. V lost 0 bases and J 0 bases, leaving 8 bases between the germline ends. Germline V CDR1 and CDR2: SGHAT, FQNNGV. CDR3 nucleotides: TGTGCCAGCAGCTTAGATAGGGGGTACCAAGAGACCCAGTACTTC. This codes for CASSLDRGYQETQYF.

This clone appeared a few times. This chain connects TRBV7-2 to TRBJ2-1; D is unresolved. V shed 2 bases and J shed 11 bases, with 10 bases lying between them. The CDR3 is 12 residues long. CDR1 is SGHTA and CDR2 is FQGNSA in the germline V gene. The CDR3 protein is CASSLTVVKQFF. DNA for the CDR3: TGTGCCAGCAGCTTAACAGTAGTAAAGCAGTTCTTC.

The chain joins TRBV2 to TRBJ1-1; tentative D call: TRBD1 (5 bases). The CDR3 runs to 14 residues. The ends were cut back, 4 bases at V and 1 base at J, with 10 bases in the middle. Germline values: CDR1 SNHLY, CDR2 FYNNEI. CDR3 protein: CASSATASNTEAFF. The CDR3 nucleotides read TGTGCCAGCAGTGCGACAGCCTCGAACACTGAAGCTTTCTTT.

J is TRBJ2-5 and V is TRBV4-2; unclear D gene. The V end was cut by 0 bases, the J end by 5 bases, with 16 bases between. The CDR3 spans 16 residues. Germline CDR1 and CDR2: LGHNA and YNFKEQ. The CDR3 loop is CASSQDAGLDWETQYF. The CDR3 nucleotides are TGTGCCAGCAGCCAAGATGCCGGATTAGACTGGGAGACCCAGTACTTC.

The chain couples TRBV29-1 to TRBJ2-7; D uncertain. This CDR3 has 13 amino acids. V gave up 6 bases and J gave up 2 bases, with 14 bases separating them. Per germline, CDR1 SQVTM and CDR2 ANQGSEA. The CDR3 nucleotides are TGCAGCGTGCAGACGGGTCCTCCCTACGAGCAGTACTTC. It specifies CSVQTGPPYEQYF.

The chain combines TRBV5-6 with TRBJ2-6, with D possibly called TRBD1 or TRBD2 (5 bases each). The germline V gene has CDR1 SGHDT and CDR2 YYEEEE. Deletions cut 2 bases from V and 0 bases from J, with 12 bases between. The CDR3 has 17 amino acids. The CDR3 DNA sequence: TGTGCCAGCAGCTTCGAGGGGTCAAGCTCTGGGGCCAACGTCCTGACTTTC. It translates to CASSFEGSSSGANVLTF.

This clone was detected only a few times. This chain connects TRBV7-3 to TRBJ2-1; D is unclear. The length of the CDR3 is 15 residues. V was clipped by 3 bases and J by 5 bases, with 14 bases between them. Germline CDR1 reads SGHTA; CDR2 reads FQGTGA. CDR3 bases: TGTGCCAGCAGCTTGGGCCTCCCGGGTAACAATGAGCAGTTCTTC. Translating gives CASSLGLPGNNEQFF.

This chain links TRBV6-5 with TRBJ2-1, with TRBD1 identical over 8 bases. From germline, CDR1 is MNHEY and CDR2 SVGAGI. The CDR3 is 15 residues long. J gave up 4 bases and V 6 bases, and 8 bases lay outside the gene matches. The CDR3 nucleotides read TGTGCCAGCAGACCGGACAGGGAATCTTACAATGAGCAGTTCTTC. Its protein is CASRPDRESYNEQFF.

The chain has TRBV7-6 and TRBJ2-7, with a possible D match to TRBD2 (5 bases). Germline V gene sequence: CDR1 SGHVS, CDR2 FNYEAQ. Trimming removed 4 bases at V and 5 bases at J, with 9 bases between. The CDR3 is made up of 12 amino acids. This CDR3 is CASSSPGNEQYF. As DNA, the CDR3 is TGTGCCAGCAGCTCCCCCGGGAACGAGCAGTACTTC.

The V and J genes are TRBV5-4 and TRBJ2-1; TRBD2 matches at 10 bases. This CDR3 contains 17 residues. Losses at the gene ends were 2 bases for V and 1 base for J; bases not matched to a gene: 6. In germline, CDR1 is SGHNT, CDR2 YYREEE (reference sequence). The chain's CDR3 is CASSFPSGGDSYNEQFF. Here the CDR3 DNA reads TGTGCCAGCAGCTTCCCGAGCGGGGGGGATTCCTACAATGAGCAGTTCTTC.